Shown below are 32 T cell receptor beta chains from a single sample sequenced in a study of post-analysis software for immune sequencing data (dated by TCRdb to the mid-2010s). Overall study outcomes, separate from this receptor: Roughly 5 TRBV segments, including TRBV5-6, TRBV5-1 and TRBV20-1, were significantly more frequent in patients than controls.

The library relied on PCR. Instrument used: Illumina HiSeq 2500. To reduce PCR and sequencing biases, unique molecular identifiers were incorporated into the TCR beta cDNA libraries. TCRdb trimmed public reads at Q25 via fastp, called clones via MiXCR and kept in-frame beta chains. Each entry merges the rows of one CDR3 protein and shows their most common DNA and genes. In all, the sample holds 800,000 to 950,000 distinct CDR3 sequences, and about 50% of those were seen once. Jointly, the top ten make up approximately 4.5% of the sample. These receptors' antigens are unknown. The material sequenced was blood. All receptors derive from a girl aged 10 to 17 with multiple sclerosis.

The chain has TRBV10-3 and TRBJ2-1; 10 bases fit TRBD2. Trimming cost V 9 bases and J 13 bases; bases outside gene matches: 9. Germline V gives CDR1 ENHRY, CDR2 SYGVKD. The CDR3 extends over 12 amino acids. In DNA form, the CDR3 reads TGTGCCATGGACGATAGCGGGGGGCACCAGTTCTTC. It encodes CAMDDSGGHQFF.

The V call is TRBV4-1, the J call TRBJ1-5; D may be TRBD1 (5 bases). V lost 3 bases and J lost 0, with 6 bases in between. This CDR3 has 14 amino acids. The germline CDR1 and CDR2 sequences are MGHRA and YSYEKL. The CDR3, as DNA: TGCGCCAGCAGCCAGACAGTTAGCAATCAGCCCCAGCATTTT. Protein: CASSQTVSNQPQHF.

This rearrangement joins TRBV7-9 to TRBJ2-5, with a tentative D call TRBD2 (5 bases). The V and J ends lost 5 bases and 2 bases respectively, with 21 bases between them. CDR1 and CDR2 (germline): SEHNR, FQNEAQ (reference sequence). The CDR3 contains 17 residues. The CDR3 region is CASSPAKISGIQETQYF. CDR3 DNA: TGTGCCAGCAGCCCAGCTAAGATCTCCGGGATACAAGAGACCCAGTACTTC.

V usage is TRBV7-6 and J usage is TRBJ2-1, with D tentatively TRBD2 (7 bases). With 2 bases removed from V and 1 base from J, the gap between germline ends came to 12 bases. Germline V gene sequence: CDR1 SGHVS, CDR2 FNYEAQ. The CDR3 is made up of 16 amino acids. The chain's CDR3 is CASSLMGGLSYNEQFF. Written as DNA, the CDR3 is TGTGCCAGCAGCTTAATGGGGGGGCTTTCCTACAATGAGCAGTTCTTC.

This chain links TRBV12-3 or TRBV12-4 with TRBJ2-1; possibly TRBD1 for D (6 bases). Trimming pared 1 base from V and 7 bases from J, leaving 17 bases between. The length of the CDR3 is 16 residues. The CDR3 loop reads CASSLEVGAARNEQFF. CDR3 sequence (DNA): TGTGCCAGCAGTTTAGAGGTGGGGGCCGCCCGGAATGAGCAGTTCTTC.

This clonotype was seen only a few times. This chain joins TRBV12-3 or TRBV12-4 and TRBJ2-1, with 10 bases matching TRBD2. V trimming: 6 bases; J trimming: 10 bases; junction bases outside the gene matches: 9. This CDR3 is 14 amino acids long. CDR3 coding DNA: TGTGCCAGCAGCAGGACTAGCGGATCCTACGAGCAGTTCTTC. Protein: CASSRTSGSYEQFF.

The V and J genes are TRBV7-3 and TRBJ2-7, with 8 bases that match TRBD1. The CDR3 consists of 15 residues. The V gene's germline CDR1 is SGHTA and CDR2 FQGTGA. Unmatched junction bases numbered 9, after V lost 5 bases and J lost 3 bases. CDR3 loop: CASSADRVFFYEQYF. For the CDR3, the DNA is TGTGCCAGCAGCGCGGACAGGGTGTTTTTCTACGAGCAGTACTTC.

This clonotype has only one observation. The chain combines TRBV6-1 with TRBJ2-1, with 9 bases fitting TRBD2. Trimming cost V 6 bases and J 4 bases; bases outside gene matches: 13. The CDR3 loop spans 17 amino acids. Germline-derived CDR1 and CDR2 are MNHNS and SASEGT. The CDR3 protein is CASSPPAVAGGYNEQFF. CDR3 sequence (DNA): TGTGCCAGCAGCCCCCCAGCGGTTGCGGGAGGGTACAATGAGCAGTTCTTC.

The CDR3 loop reads CASSVNRGDSPLHF. CDR3 sequence (DNA): TGTGCCAGCAGCGTAAACAGGGGTGATTCACCCCTCCACTTT. The V gene is TRBV9, the J gene TRBJ1-6; 7 bases match TRBD1. The CDR3 runs to 14 residues. CDR1 is SGDLS and CDR2 is YYNGEE in the germline V gene. Germline trimming cut 1 base from V and 8 bases from J; bases unmatched to any gene: 3.

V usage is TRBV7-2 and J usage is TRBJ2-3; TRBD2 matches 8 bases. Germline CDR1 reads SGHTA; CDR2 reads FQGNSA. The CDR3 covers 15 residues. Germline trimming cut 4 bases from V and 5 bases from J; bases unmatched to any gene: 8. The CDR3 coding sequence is TGTGCCAGCAGCTCGCGGGGGGTAGCTAGAGATACGCAGTATTTT. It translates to CASSSRGVARDTQYF.

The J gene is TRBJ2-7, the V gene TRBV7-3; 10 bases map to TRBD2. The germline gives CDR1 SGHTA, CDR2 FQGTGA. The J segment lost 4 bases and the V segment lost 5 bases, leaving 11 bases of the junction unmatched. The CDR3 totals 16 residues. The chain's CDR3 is CASSRLAGAELYEQYF. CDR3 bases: TGTGCCAGCAGCAGGCTAGCGGGAGCGGAATTGTACGAGCAGTACTTC.

The CDR3 is CASSLRYGGEQYF. DNA of the CDR3: TGTGCCAGCAGTCTCCGGTATGGGGGCGAGCAGTACTTC. The rearrangement uses TRBV28 and TRBJ2-5; either TRBD1 or TRBD2 may supply D (5 bases each). The J call is in doubt because the DNA end fits TRBJ2-7 better. The CDR3 has 13 residues. Germline CDR1 MDHEN, CDR2 SYDVKM.

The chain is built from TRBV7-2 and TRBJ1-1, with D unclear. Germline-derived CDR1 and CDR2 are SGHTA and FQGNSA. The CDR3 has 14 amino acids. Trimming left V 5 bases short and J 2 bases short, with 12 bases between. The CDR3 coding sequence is TGTGCCAGCAGCCTTAAGATCGGAAACACTGAAGCTTTCTTT. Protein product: CASSLKIGNTEAFF.

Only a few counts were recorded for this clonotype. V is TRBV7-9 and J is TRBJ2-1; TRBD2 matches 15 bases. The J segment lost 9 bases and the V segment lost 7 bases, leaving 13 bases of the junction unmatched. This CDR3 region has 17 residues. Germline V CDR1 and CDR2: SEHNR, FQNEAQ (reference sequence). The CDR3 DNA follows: TGTGCCAGCACTCTTAGACGGACTAGCGGGGGGGCCGTTGAGCAGTTCTTC. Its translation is CASTLRRTSGGAVEQFF. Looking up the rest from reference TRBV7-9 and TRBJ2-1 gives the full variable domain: DTGVSQNPRHKITKRGQNVTFRCDPISEHNRLYWYRQTLGQGPEFLTYFQNEAQLEKSRLLSDRFSAERPKGSFSTLEIQRTEQGDSAMYLCASTLRRTSGGAVEQFFGPGTRLTVL.

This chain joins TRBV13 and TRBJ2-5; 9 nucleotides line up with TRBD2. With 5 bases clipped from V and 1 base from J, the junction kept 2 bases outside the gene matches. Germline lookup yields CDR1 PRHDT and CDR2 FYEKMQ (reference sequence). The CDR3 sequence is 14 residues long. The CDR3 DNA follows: TGTGCCAGCAGCGCGACTAGCGGCCAAGAGACCCAGTACTTC. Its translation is CASSATSGQETQYF.

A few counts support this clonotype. The CDR3 coding sequence is TGTGCCAGTACGGGAGGGAGACCCTATGGCTACACCTTC. Translation gives CASTGGRPYGYTF. The chain links TRBV28 to TRBJ1-2, with D unresolved. Between the trimmed V and J ends, which lost 9 bases and 4 bases, there was a span of 15 bases. The CDR3 loop spans 13 amino acids. CDR1 MDHEN and CDR2 SYDVKM come from the germline V gene.

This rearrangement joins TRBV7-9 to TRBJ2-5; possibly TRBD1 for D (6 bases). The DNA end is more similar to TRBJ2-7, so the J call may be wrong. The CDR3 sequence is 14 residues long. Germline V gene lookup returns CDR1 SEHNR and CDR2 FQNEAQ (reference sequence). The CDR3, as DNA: TGTGCCAGCAGCCCCCGGGACACCCGTCACGAGCAGTACTTC. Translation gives CASSPRDTRHEQYF.

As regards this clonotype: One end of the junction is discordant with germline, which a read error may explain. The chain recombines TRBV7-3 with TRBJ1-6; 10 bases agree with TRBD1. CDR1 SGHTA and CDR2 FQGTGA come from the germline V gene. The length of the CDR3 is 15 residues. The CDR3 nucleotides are TGTGTCAGCAGCATCGACAGGGGGCTGAATTCACCCCTCCACTTT. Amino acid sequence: CVSSIDRGLNSPLHF. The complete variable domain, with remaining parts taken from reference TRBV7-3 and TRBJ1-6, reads GAGVSQTPSNKVTEKGKYVELRCDPISGHTALYWYRQSLGQGPEFLIYFQGTGAADDSGLPNDRFFAVRPEGSVSTLKIQRTERGDSAVYLCVSSIDRGLNSPLHFGNGTRLTVT.

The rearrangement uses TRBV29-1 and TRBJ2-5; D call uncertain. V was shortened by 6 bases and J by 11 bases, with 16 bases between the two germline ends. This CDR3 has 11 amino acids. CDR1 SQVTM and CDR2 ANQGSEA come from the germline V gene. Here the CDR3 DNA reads TGCAGCGTGGAAACCCAACTTGGGCAGTACTTC. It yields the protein CSVETQLGQYF.

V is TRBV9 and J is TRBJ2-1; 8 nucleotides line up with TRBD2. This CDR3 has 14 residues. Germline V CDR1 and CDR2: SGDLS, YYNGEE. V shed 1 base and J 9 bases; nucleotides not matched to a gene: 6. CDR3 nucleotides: TGTGCCAGCAGCGTACATAGCGGGGTTAGTGAGCAGTTCTTC. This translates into CASSVHSGVSEQFF.

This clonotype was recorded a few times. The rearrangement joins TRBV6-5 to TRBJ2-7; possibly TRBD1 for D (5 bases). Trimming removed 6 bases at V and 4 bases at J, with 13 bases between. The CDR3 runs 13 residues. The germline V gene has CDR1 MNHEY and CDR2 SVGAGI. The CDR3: CASSDAGYYEQYF. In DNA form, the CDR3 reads TGTGCCAGCAGCGACGCAGGGTATTACGAGCAGTACTTC.

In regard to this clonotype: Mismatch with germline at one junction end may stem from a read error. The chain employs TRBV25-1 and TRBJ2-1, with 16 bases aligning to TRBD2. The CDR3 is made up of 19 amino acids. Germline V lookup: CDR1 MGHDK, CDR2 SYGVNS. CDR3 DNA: TGTGCCAGCAGTGACATGGGACTAGCGGGAGGGGCACGCTACCATGAGCAGTTCTTC. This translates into CASSDMGLAGGARYHEQFF.

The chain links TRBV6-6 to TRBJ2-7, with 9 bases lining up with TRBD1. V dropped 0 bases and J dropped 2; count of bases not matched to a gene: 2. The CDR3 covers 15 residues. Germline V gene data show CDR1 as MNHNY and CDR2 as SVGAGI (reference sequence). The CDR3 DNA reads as TGTGCCAGCAGTTACTCGGGGACAGGGCCCTACGAGCAGTACTTC. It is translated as CASSYSGTGPYEQYF.

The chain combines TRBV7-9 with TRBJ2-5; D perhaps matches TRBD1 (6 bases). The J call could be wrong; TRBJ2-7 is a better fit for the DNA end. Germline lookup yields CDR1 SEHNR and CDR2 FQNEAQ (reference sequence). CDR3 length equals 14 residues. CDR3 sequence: CASSLVTGNNEQYF. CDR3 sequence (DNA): TGTGCCAGCAGCTTAGTAACAGGGAACAACGAGCAGTACTTC.

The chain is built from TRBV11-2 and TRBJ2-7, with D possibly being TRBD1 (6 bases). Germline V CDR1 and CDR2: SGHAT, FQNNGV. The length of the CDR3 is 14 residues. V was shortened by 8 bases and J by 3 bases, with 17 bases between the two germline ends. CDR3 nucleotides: TGTGCCAGCGATGACCGGGACAAGATCTACGAGCAGTACTTC. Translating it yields CASDDRDKIYEQYF. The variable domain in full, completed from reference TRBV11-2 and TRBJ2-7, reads EAGVAQSPRYKIIEKRQSVAFWCNPISGHATLYWYQQILGQGPKLLIQFQNNGVVDDSQLPKDRFSAERLKGVDSTLKIQPAKLEDSAVYLCASDDRDKIYEQYFGPGTRLTVT.

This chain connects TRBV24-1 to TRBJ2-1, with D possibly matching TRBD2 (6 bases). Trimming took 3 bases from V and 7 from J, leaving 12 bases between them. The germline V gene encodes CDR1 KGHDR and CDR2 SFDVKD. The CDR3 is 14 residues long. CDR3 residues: CATSDAGLRNEQFF. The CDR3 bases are TGTGCCACCAGTGATGCGGGACTCCGTAATGAGCAGTTCTTC.

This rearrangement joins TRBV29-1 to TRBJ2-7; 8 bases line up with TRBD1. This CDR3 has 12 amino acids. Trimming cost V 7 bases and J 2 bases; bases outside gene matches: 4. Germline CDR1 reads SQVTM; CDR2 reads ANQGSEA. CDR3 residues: CSAGGFTYEQYF. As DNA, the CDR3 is TGCAGCGCAGGGGGCTTTACCTACGAGCAGTACTTC.

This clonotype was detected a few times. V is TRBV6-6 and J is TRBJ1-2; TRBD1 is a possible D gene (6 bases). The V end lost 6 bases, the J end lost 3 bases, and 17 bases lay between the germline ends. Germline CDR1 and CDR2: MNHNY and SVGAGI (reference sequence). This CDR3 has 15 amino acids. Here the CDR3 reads CASSLTGRQDYGYTF. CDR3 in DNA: TGTGCCAGCAGCCTAACAGGGCGTCAAGACTATGGCTACACCTTC.

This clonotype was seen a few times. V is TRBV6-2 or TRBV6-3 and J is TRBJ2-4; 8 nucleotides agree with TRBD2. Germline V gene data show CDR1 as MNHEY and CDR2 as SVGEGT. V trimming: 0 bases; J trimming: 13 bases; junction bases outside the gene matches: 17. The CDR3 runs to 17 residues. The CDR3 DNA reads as TGTGCCAGCAGTTACTCGACCGGGACTAGTGCTCTGGGTGAGCAGTACTTC. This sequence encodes CASSYSTGTSALGEQYF.

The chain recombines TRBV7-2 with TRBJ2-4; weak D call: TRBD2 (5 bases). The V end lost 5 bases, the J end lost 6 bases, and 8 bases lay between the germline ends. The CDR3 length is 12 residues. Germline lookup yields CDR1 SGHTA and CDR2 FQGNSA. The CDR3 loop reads CASSPGINIQYF. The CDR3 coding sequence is TGTGCCAGCAGCCCCGGGATAAACATTCAGTACTTC.

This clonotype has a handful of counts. The CDR3 sequence is CASSFDGNQPQHF. CDR3 nucleotide sequence: TGCGCCAGCAGCTTTGATGGCAATCAGCCCCAGCATTTT. The rearrangement links TRBV5-1 to TRBJ1-5; D is unresolved. CDR1 is SGHRS and CDR2 is YFSETQ in the germline V gene. V was shortened by 2 bases and J by 2 bases, with 5 bases between the two germline ends. The CDR3 sequence is 13 residues long.

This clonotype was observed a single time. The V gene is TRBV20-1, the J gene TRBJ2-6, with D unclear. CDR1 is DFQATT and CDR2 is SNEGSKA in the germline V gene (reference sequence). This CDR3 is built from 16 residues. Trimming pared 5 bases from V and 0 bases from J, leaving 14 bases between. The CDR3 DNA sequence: TGCAGTGCTGAGAAGGACCGCAACTCTGGGGCCAACGTCCTGACTTTC. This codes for CSAEKDRNSGANVLTF.